The present T cell receptor beta chain was sequenced within a study of T cells in Graves' hyperthyroidism and ophthalmopathy. Using over 8.5 ml of fresh peripheral blood, PBMCs were prepared. Amplified regions were TCR beta CDR3 sequences from RNA transcripts. First-round RT-PCR of the TCR CDR3 relied on the HTBI primer set. Each CDR3 protein is one row after TCRdb ran MiXCR on the multiplex PCR reads. The profile shows roughly 350,000 distinct CDR3 sequences, over 11% of them singletons. This clonotype has more than one count but fewer than ten. V was trimmed by 5 bases and J by 2 bases, leaving 7 bases between them. This CDR3 contains 13 residues. Germline assignment: CDR1 LNHDA and CDR2 SQIVND (reference sequence).

The source of this sequence is a woman between 25 and 40 years old with Graves' hyperthyroidism. The chain uses TRBV19 and TRBJ1-3; the D is unclear. The sequenced sample consisted of blood. The CDR3 nucleotides read TGTGCCAGTAGTGAAGGCCCTGGAAACACCATATATTTT. It codes for CASSEGPGNTIYF.